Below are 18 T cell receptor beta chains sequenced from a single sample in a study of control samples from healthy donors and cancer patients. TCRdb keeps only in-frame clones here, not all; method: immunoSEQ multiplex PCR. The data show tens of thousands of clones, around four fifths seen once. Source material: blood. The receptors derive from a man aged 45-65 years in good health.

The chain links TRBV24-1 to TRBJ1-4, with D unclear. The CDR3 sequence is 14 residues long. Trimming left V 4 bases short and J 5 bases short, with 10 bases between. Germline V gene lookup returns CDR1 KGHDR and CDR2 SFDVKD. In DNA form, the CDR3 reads TGTGCCACCAGTGAAAGCCCGGGGAATGAAAAACTGTTTTTT. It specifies CATSESPGNEKLFF.

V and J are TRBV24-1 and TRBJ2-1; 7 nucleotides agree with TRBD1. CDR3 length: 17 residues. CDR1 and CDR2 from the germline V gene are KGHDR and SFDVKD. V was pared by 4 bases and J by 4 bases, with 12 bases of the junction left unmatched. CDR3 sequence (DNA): TGTGCCACCAGTGACCAAGCCCGGACAGGAGATTACAATGAGCAGTTCTTC. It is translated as CATSDQARTGDYNEQFF.

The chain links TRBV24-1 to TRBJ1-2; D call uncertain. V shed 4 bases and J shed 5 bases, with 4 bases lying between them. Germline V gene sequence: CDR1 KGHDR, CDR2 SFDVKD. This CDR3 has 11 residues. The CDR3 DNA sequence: TGTGCCACCAGTGACGGGTATGGCTACACCTTC. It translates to CATSDGYGYTF.

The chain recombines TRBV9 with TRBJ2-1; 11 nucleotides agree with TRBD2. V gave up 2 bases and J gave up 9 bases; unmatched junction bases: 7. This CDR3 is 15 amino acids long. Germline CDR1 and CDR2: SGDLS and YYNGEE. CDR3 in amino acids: CASSVHSGRALEQFF. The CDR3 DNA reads TGTGCCAGCAGCGTGCATAGCGGGAGGGCCCTTGAGCAGTTCTTC.

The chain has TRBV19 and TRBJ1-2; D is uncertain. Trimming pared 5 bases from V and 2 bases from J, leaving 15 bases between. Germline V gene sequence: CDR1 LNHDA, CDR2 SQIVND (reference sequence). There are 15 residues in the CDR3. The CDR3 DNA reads TGTGCCAGTAGTGCAGCCACGGGAGGGAACTATGGCTACACCTTC. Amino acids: CASSAATGGNYGYTF.

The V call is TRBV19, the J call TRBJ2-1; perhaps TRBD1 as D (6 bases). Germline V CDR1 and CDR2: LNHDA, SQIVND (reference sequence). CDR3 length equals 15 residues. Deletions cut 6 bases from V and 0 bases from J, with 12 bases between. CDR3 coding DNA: TGTGCCAGTAGCCAAGGACAGAGCTCCTACAATGAGCAGTTCTTC. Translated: CASSQGQSSYNEQFF. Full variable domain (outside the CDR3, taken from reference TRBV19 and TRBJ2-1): DGGITQSPKYLFRKEGQNVTLSCEQNLNHDAMYWYRQDPGQGLRLIYYSQIVNDFQKGDIAEGYSVSREKKESFPLTVTSAQKNPTAFYLCASSQGQSSYNEQFFGPGTRLTVL.

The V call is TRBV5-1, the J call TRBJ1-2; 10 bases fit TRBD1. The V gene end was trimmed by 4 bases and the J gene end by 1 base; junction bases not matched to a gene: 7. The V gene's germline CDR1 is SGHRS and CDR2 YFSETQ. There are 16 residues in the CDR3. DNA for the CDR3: TGCGCCAGCAGCCCCGGAGGGACAGGGGTTAACTATGGCTACACCTTC. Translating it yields CASSPGGTGVNYGYTF.

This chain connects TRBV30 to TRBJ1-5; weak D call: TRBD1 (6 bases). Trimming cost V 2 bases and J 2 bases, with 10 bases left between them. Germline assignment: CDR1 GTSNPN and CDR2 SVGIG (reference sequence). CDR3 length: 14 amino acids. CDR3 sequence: CAWSRQDGNQPQHF. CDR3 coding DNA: TGTGCCTGGAGTCGACAGGACGGCAATCAGCCCCAGCATTTT. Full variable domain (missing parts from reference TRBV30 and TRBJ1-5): SQTIHQWPATLVQPVGSPLSLECTVEGTSNPNLYWYRQAAGRGLQLLFYSVGIGQISSEVPQNLSASRPQDRQFILSSKKLLLSDSGFYLCAWSRQDGNQPQHFGDGTRLSIL.

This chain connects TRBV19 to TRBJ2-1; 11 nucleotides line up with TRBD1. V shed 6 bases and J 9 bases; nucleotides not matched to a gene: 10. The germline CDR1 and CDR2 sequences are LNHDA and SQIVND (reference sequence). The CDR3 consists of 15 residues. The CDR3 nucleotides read TGTGCCAGTAGCCGGGGGACAGGGGGTATCAGTGAGCAGTTCTTC. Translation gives CASSRGTGGISEQFF.

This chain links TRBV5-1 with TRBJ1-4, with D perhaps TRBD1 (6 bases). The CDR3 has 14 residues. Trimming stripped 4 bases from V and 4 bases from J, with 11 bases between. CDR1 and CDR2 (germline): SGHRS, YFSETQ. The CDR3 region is CASSEQGFNEKLFF. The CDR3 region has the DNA TGCGCCAGCAGCGAACAGGGCTTTAATGAAAAACTGTTTTTT.

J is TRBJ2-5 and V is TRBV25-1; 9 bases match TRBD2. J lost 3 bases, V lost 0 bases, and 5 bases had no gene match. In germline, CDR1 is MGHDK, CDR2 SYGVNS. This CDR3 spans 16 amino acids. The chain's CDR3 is CASSEYLAGGEETQYF. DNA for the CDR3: TGTGCCAGCAGTGAATATCTGGCGGGAGGGGAAGAGACCCAGTACTTC.

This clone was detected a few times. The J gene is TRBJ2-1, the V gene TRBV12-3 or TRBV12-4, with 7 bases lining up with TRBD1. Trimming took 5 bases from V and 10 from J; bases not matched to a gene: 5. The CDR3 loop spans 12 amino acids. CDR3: CASSQTGQEQFF. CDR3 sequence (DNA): TGTGCCAGCAGTCAGACAGGGCAAGAGCAGTTCTTC.

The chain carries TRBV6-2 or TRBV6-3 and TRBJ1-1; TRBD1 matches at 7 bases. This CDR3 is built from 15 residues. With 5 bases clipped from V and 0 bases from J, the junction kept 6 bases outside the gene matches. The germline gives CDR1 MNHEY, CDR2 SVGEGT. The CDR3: CASSPRGGMNTEAFF. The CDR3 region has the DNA TGTGCCAGCAGTCCCAGGGGGGGAATGAACACTGAAGCTTTCTTT.

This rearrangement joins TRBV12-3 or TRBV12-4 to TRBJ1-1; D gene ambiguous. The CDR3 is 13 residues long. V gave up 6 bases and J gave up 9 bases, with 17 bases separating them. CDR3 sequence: CASSSAGLRKAFF. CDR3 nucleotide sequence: TGTGCCAGCAGCTCCGCGGGCTTAAGAAAAGCTTTCTTT.

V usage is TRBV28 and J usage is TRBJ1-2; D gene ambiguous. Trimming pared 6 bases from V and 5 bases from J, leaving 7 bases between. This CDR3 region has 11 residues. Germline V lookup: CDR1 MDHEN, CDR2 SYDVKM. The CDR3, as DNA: TGTGCCAGCAGGTCGGAGTATGGCTACACCTTC. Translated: CASRSEYGYTF.

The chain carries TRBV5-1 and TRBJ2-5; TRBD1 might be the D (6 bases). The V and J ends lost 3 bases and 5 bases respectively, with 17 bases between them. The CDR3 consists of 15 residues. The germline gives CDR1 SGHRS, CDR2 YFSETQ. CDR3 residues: CASSSGTRQGETQYF. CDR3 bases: TGCGCCAGCAGCTCAGGGACAAGGCAGGGGGAGACCCAGTACTTC.

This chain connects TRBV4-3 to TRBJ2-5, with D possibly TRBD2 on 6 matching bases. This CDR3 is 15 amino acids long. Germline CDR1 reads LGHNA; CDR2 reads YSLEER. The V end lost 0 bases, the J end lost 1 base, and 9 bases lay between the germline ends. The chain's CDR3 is CASSQDRTTQETQYF. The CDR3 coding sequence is TGCGCCAGCAGCCAAGACAGGACTACCCAAGAGACCCAGTACTTC.

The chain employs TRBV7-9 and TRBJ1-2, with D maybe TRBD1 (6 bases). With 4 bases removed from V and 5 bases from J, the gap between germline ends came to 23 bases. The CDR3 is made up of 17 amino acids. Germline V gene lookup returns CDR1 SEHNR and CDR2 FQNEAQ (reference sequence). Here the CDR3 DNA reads TGTGCCAGCAGCTCACAGGGACGAGGGGATAGGTTGTATGGCTACACCTTC. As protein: CASSSQGRGDRLYGYTF.